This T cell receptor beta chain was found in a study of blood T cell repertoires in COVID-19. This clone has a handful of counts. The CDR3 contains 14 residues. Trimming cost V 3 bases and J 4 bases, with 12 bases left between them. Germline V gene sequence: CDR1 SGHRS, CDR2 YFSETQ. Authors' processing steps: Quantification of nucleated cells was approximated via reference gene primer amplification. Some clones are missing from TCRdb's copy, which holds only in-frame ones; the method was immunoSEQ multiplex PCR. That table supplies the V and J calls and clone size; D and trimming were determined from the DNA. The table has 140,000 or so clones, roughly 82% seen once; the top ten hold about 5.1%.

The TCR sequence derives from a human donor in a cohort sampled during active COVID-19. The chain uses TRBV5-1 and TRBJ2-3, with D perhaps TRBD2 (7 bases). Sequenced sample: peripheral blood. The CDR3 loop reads CASSSREGADTQYF. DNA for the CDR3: TGCGCCAGCAGCTCTAGGGAGGGGGCAGATACGCAGTATTTT.